This is a list of T cell receptor beta chains from one sample in a study of blood T cell repertoires in COVID-19. TCRdb keeps only in-frame clones here, not all; method: immunoSEQ multiplex PCR. The table records 270,000 or so clones, around 86% of them present only once. The sample consisted of peripheral blood. Receptors were obtained from a middle-aged woman who had recovered from COVID-19. CDR3s include the opening cysteine and the closing phenylalanine or tryptophan. Fields, in order: CDR3 length, clone size, J gene, D gene, V gene, CDR3 protein, CDR3 DNA. The D gene is left open where the match is weak. Expanded clones are given a class, and other clones once, few, many or no size at all.

15	few	TRBJ2-6	-	TRBV5-1	CASSPSDPGANVLTF	TGCGCCAGCAGCCCTAGCGACCCTGGGGCCAACGTCCTGACTTTC
15	-	TRBJ2-5	-	TRBV27	CASTPVGRTEETQYF	TGTGCCAGCACACCTGTGGGGAGGACGGAAGAGACCCAGTACTTC
16	-	TRBJ2-3	-	TRBV27	CASSFLSGGSTDTQYF	TGTGCCAGCAGTTTCCTGAGTGGGGGCAGCACAGATACGCAGTATTTT
15	-	TRBJ2-3	-	TRBV10-1	CASSVGGASTDTQYF	TGCGCCAGCAGTGTTGGAGGGGCTAGCACAGATACGCAGTATTTT
13	-	TRBJ2-2	TRBD2	TRBV29-1	CSVGLADTGELFF	TGCAGCGTTGGGCTAGCGGACACCGGGGAGCTGTTTTTT
16	-	TRBJ2-2	TRBD2	TRBV24-1	CATSDFRTSGSGELFF	TGTGCCACCAGTGATTTTAGGACTAGCGGGAGCGGGGAGCTGTTTTTT
13	-	TRBJ1-5	-	TRBV19	CASSMQADQPQHF	TGTGCCAGTAGTATGCAGGCTGATCAGCCCCAGCATTTT
12	-	TRBJ2-7	-	TRBV6-5	CAGQAVGYEQYF	TGTGCGGGGCAGGCGGTCGGCTACGAGCAGTACTTC
17	once	TRBJ2-3	TRBD2	TRBV7-2	CASSLGASGSGTDTQYF	TGTGCCAGCAGCTTAGGGGCTAGCGGGAGTGGCACAGATACGCAGTATTTT
14	-	TRBJ2-7	-	TRBV3-1/TRBV3-2	CASSQVYGGGEQYF	TGTGCCAGCAGCCAAGTCTACGGTGGGGGGGAGCAGTACTTC
15	-	TRBJ2-7	-	TRBV5-4	CASSLPGTYTYEQYF	TGTGCCAGCAGCCTCCCCGGGACATATACTTACGAGCAGTACTTC
13	-	TRBJ1-1	TRBD1	TRBV7-9	CASSFRQGTEAFF	TGTGCCAGCAGCTTTCGACAGGGCACTGAAGCTTTCTTT
13	-	TRBJ1-1	TRBD1	TRBV30	CAWSRDSPTEAFF	TGTGCCTGGAGCAGGGACAGCCCTACTGAAGCTTTCTTT
15	once	TRBJ2-7	TRBD2	TRBV5-4	CASSLDASGSYEQYF	TGTGCCAGCAGCTTGGATGCTAGCGGGAGTTACGAGCAGTACTTC
13	-	TRBJ2-1	-	TRBV19	CASSSGGYGEQFF	TGTGCCAGTAGTTCAGGGGGGTATGGTGAGCAGTTCTTC
12	-	TRBJ1-6	TRBD1	TRBV10-3	CAISGQGTPLHF	TGTGCCATCAGTGGACAGGGGACACCCCTCCACTTT
14	-	TRBJ2-5	TRBD1	TRBV6-1	CASSELDRGETQYF	TGTGCCAGCAGTGAACTAGACAGGGGAGAGACCCAGTACTTC
16	few	TRBJ2-3	-	TRBV3-1/TRBV3-2	CASSQDLASGTDTQYF	TGTGCCAGCAGCCAAGATTTGGCTAGCGGCACAGATACGCAGTATTTT
16	-	TRBJ2-5	-	TRBV7-9	CASSPGPAGGQETQYF	TGTGCCAGCAGCCCTGGACCCGCCGGGGGCCAAGAGACCCAGTACTTC
13	-	TRBJ2-7	TRBD1	TRBV5-1	CASSPGTAYEQYF	TGCGCCAGCAGCCCCGGGACAGCCTACGAGCAGTACTTC
11	-	TRBJ1-1	-	TRBV7-9	CAARENTEAFF	TGTGCCGCCCGGGAGAACACTGAAGCTTTCTTT
15	-	TRBJ2-6	-	TRBV9	CASSVGGSGANVLTF	TGTGCCAGCAGCGTCGGAGGCTCTGGGGCCAACGTCCTGACTTTC
18	-	TRBJ2-7	TRBD2	TRBV7-8	CASSLGGTSGSQAYEQYF	TGTGCCAGCAGCTTAGGAGGGACTAGCGGGAGCCAGGCCTACGAGCAGTACTTC
16	-	TRBJ2-7	TRBD1	TRBV19	CASSDAGTGGVNEQYF	TGTGCCAGTAGCGATGCCGGGACAGGGGGCGTAAACGAGCAGTACTTC
14	-	TRBJ2-7	TRBD1	TRBV6-5	CASSPGQGAHEQYF	TGTGCCAGCAGTCCGGGGCAGGGGGCCCACGAGCAGTACTTC